The rows below give T cell receptor beta chains drawn from one sample of a study of blood T cells in healthy people across ages. TCRdb independently ran MiXCR on the 5' RACE reads; one entry per CDR3 protein. The sample contains 600,000 or so distinct CDR3 sequences, about 30% of which appear only once. Sequencing was done on a sample of blood. These TCRs come from a woman of 80 years or more in good health. CDR3s include the opening cysteine and the closing phenylalanine or tryptophan. The order of the fields is D gene, J gene, V gene, clone size, CDR3 protein, CDR3 DNA. A D gene is named only where the DNA matches it firmly. Rows give clone size only sometimes, using once, few, many, or a class for an expanded clone.

-	TRBJ2-7	TRBV7-8	-	CASGGAQGVLSYNEQYF	TGTGCCAGCGGGGGGGCCCAAGGGGTACTCTCCTACAATGAGCAGTACTTC
TRBD1	TRBJ1-2	TRBV3-1	once	CASSRAGTVNYGYTF	TGTGCCAGCAGCCGAGCAGGGACAGTTAACTATGGCTACACCTTC
TRBD2	TRBJ2-1	TRBV5-1	many	CASSNLAGGPNNEQFF	TGCGCCAGCAGCAACCTAGCGGGGGGCCCCAACAATGAGCAGTTCTTC
TRBD2	TRBJ2-7	TRBV20-1	many	CSARDETGGTYEQYF	TGCAGTGCTAGAGATGAGACCGGGGGGACCTACGAGCAGTACTTC
TRBD1	TRBJ1-4	TRBV12-3/TRBV12-4	-	CASSSTQGVEKLFF	TGTGCCAGCAGTTCGACACAGGGGGTTGAAAAACTGTTTTTT
TRBD1	TRBJ2-3	TRBV7-9	many	CASTPGQGQTDTQYF	TGTGCCAGCACTCCGGGACAGGGTCAAACAGATACGCAGTATTTT
TRBD2	TRBJ2-5	TRBV20-1	-	CSAPSLATQETQYF	TGCAGTGCCCCATCACTAGCGACCCAAGAGACCCAGTACTTC
TRBD1	TRBJ1-3	TRBV2	-	CASQTGQHSGNTIYF	TGTGCCAGCCAAACGGGACAGCACTCTGGAAACACCATATATTTT
TRBD1	TRBJ2-7	TRBV5-1	-	CASSLGTGGQGEQYF	TGCGCCAGCAGCTTGGGGACAGGGGGCCAAGGCGAGCAGTACTTC
-	TRBJ2-5	TRBV5-1	many	CASSIDPRGETQYF	TGCGCCAGCAGCATAGACCCAAGGGGGGAGACCCAGTACTTC
TRBD1	TRBJ2-2	TRBV7-2	-	CASRSGGRVGELFF	TGTGCCAGCAGATCAGGGGGCCGGGTGGGGGAGCTGTTTTTT
-	TRBJ2-7	TRBV25-1	-	CASRKYWQRSEQYF	TGTGCCAGCAGGAAATATTGGCAGCGTTCCGAGCAGTACTTC
-	TRBJ2-3	TRBV5-5	many	CASSGGPLTDTQYF	TGTGCCAGCAGCGGGGGACCGCTAACAGATACGCAGTATTTT
-	TRBJ1-2	TRBV6-1	-	CASSPGRNYGHTF	TGTGCCAGCAGCCCGGGACGGAATTATGGCCACACCTTC
-	TRBJ2-1	TRBV7-9	-	CASSKTGRTYNEQFF	TGTGCCAGCAGCAAGACGGGACGCACCTACAATGAGCAGTTCTTC
-	TRBJ2-5	TRBV30	-	CAWSPGTRIYNEQYF	TGTGCCTGGAGTCCGGGGACACGTATCTACAATGAGCAGTACTTC
-	TRBJ2-7	TRBV7-2	-	CASSFLGPFYEQYF	TGTGCCAGCAGCTTTCTTGGGCCTTTCTACGAGCAGTACTTC
-	TRBJ1-2	TRBV20-1	-	CSARGQGPNYGYTF	TGCAGTGCCAGAGGGCAGGGACCTAACTATGGCTACACCTTC
TRBD1	TRBJ2-1	TRBV7-2	many	CASSLGTGGELEQFF	TGTGCCAGCAGCTTAGGTACAGGGGGCGAACTAGAGCAGTTCTTC
-	TRBJ1-4	TRBV6-1	-	CASSEAPGQLPNEKLFF	TGTGCCAGCAGTGAAGCACCGGGACAACTCCCTAATGAAAAACTGTTTTTT
TRBD1	TRBJ1-6	TRBV5-6	few	CASSGTGLNSPLHF	TGTGCCAGCAGCGGGACAGGCCTCAATTCACCCCTCCACTTT
TRBD2	TRBJ2-7	TRBV20-1	once	CSASGRAYEQYF	TGCAGTGCTAGCGGGAGGGCCTACGAGCAGTACTTC
-	TRBJ1-1	TRBV12-3/TRBV12-4	many	CASSFSGRGEMNTEAFF	TGTGCCAGCAGTTTTTCGGGTAGGGGTGAGATGAACACTGAAGCTTTCTTT
TRBD2	TRBJ2-5	TRBV9	many	CASSVTPGGAGETQYF	TGTGCCAGCAGCGTCACCCCCGGGGGGGCCGGAGAGACCCAGTACTTC
-	TRBJ2-5	TRBV21-1	many	CASSEWTGVETQYF	TGTGCCAGCAGCGAGTGGACAGGGGTCGAGACCCAGTACTTC
-	TRBJ2-7	TRBV11-2	-	CASSLGGSPTYEQYF	TGTGCCAGCAGCTTAGGAGGCTCCCCCACCTACGAGCAGTACTTC
-	TRBJ1-2	TRBV20-1	-	CSARRVQGNYGYTF	TGCAGTGCTAGGAGGGTTCAGGGGAACTATGGCTACACCTTC
-	TRBJ2-7	TRBV7-9	once	CASSLGRQYPHEQYF	TGTGCCAGCAGCTTGGGACGACAGTATCCCCACGAGCAGTACTTC
-	TRBJ1-2	TRBV20-1	many	CSARAIRASYGYTF	TGCAGTGCTAGAGCCATCCGGGCTTCCTATGGCTACACCTTC
TRBD2	TRBJ2-5	TRBV20-1	-	CSASPSGGLQETQYF	TGCAGTGCTAGCCCCAGCGGGGGCCTACAAGAGACCCAGTACTTC
TRBD1	TRBJ1-1	TRBV20-1	-	CSAKDGQGQTEAFF	TGCAGTGCTAAAGACGGACAGGGGCAAACTGAAGCTTTCTTT
-	TRBJ2-1	TRBV6-5	many	CASSYDRYNEQFF	TGTGCCAGCAGTTACGACAGGTACAATGAGCAGTTCTTC
TRBD2	TRBJ2-7	TRBV7-2	-	CASSFPRYPSGRFIDEQYF	TGTGCCAGCAGCTTTCCCCGTTACCCTAGCGGGAGGTTTATCGACGAGCAGTACTTC
TRBD2	TRBJ2-1	TRBV9	many	CASSVEASGGWSYNEQFF	TGTGCCAGCAGCGTAGAAGCCAGCGGGGGTTGGTCCTACAATGAGCAGTTCTTC
TRBD2	TRBJ2-7	TRBV2	-	CASRRTSGSSYNEQYF	TGTGCCAGCAGGCGGACTAGCGGGAGCTCCTACAATGAGCAGTACTTC
TRBD1	TRBJ1-2	TRBV28	many	CASSPPGQGLYGYTF	TGTGCCAGCAGTCCCCCCGGACAGGGACTATATGGCTACACCTTC
-	TRBJ1-1	TRBV30	many	CAWSVRGATEAFF	TGTGCCTGGAGTGTAAGGGGGGCCACTGAAGCTTTCTTT
TRBD1	TRBJ1-3	TRBV11-2	-	CASSSPGGLSGNTIYF	TGTGCCAGCAGCTCTCCAGGGGGCCTCTCTGGAAACACCATATATTTT
-	TRBJ1-2	TRBV4-3	-	CASSQEVREDGYTF	TGCGCCAGCAGCCAAGAGGTCAGGGAGGATGGCTACACCTTC
TRBD1	TRBJ1-5	TRBV2	many	CASSEGPGRGQIQPQHF	TGTGCCAGCAGTGAAGGGCCCGGGAGGGGGCAAATTCAGCCCCAGCATTTT
-	TRBJ2-7	TRBV7-2	few	CASSYFNEQYF	TGTGCCAGCAGCTATTTCAATGAGCAGTACTTC
-	TRBJ1-2	TRBV20-1	many	CSARKTGTHGYTF	TGCAGTGCTAGAAAAACCGGGACTCATGGCTACACCTTC
-	TRBJ1-1	TRBV30	-	CTWNPGNTEAFF	TGTACCTGGAACCCAGGGAACACTGAAGCTTTCTTT
-	TRBJ1-5	TRBV7-2	-	CASSPERAGNQPQHF	TGTGCCAGCAGCCCCGAGAGGGCGGGCAATCAGCCCCAGCATTTT
-	TRBJ2-6	TRBV18	-	CASSPVSSEANVLTF	TGTGCCAGCTCACCAGTGAGCTCTGAGGCCAACGTCCTGACTTTC
-	TRBJ2-7	TRBV5-4	few	CASSRGDSAVYEQYF	TGTGCCAGCAGCAGGGGGGACAGTGCGGTTTACGAGCAGTACTTC
TRBD1	TRBJ1-3	TRBV7-2	many	CASSLAPQGAGNTIYF	TGTGCCAGCAGCTTAGCGCCCCAGGGGGCTGGAAACACCATATATTTT